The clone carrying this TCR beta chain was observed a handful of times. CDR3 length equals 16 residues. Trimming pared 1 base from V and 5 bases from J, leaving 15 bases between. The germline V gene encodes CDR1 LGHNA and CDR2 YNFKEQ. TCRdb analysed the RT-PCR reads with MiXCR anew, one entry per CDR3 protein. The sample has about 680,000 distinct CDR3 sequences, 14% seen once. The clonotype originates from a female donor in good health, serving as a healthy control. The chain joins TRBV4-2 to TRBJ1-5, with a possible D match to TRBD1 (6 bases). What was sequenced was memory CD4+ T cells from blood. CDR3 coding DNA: TGTGCCAGCAGCCAAGTTGGATCGGGGGCGGATCAGCCCCAGCATTTT. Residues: CASSQVGSGADQPQHF.